One sample yielded the 10 T cell receptor beta chains listed below, sequenced in a study of CD8 T cells in ankylosing spondylitis. Whole-study results and caveats: What seemed typical of ankylosing spondylitis blood was a TCR beta motif built from about eight highly homologous variants.

These receptors' antigens are unknown. MiXCR, run by TCRdb on the 5' RACE reads, gives a single entry per CDR3 protein. The data contain under 950,000 distinct CDR3 sequences, around 17% of them singletons. The sequenced sample was blood, either unsorted or a sorted T cell fraction (not recorded which). All receptors come from a male donor with ankylosing spondylitis.

V is TRBV20-1 and J is TRBJ2-1; a weak D match, TRBD2 (6 bases). The CDR3 is 13 amino acids. Deletions cut 5 bases from V and 8 bases from J, with 16 bases between. Germline V gives CDR1 DFQATT, CDR2 SNEGSKA (reference sequence). The CDR3 is CSARRRGYDEQFF. DNA for the CDR3: TGCAGTGCTCGCCGACGGGGGTACGATGAGCAGTTCTTC.

This clonotype appeared many times. The gene calls are TRBV20-1 and TRBJ1-6, with D hard to call. Trimming took 0 bases from V and 7 from J, leaving 10 bases between them. Germline V CDR1 and CDR2: DFQATT, SNEGSKA (reference sequence). The CDR3 has 14 amino acids. The CDR3 here is CSAREQKGNSPLHF. CDR3 nucleotides: TGCAGTGCTAGAGAACAGAAGGGCAATTCACCCCTCCACTTT.

The J gene is TRBJ1-1, the V gene TRBV30; 10 bases map to TRBD1. Germline trimming cut 7 bases from V and 4 bases from J; bases unmatched to any gene: 3. Germline-derived CDR1 and CDR2 are GTSNPN and SVGIG (reference sequence). The CDR3 consists of 12 residues. DNA of the CDR3: TGTGCCTTATGGACAGGGGGCACTGAAGCTTTCTTT. This codes for CALWTGGTEAFF.

This clonotype was recorded at least ten times. The chain is built from TRBV7-9 and TRBJ1-2, with a possible D match to TRBD1 (6 bases). The V and J ends lost 5 bases and 6 bases respectively, with 19 bases between them. The CDR3 has 15 amino acids. Germline CDR1 and CDR2: SEHNR and FQNEAQ (reference sequence). CDR3: CASSATDSRPDGYTF. The CDR3 bases are TGTGCCAGCAGCGCGACGGACAGCCGACCTGATGGCTACACCTTC. The full variable domain, with the rest looked up from reference TRBV7-9 and TRBJ1-2, is DTGVSQNPRHKITKRGQNVTFRCDPISEHNRLYWYRQTLGQGPEFLTYFQNEAQLEKSRLLSDRFSAERPKGSFSTLEIQRTEQGDSAMYLCASSATDSRPDGYTFGSGTRLTVV.

This chain uses TRBV4-1 with TRBJ2-7; D is undetermined. The V end lost 0 bases, the J end lost 5 bases, and 14 bases lay between the germline ends. Germline loops: CDR1 MGHRA, CDR2 YSYEKL. The length of the CDR3 is 15 residues. CDR3 amino acids: CASSQETSGLDEQYF. CDR3 nucleotide sequence: TGCGCCAGCAGCCAAGAAACTTCTGGGCTAGACGAGCAGTACTTC.

The CDR3 DNA is TGTGCCAGCACTCGGGCAGGGGGCGCGAGCACTGAAGCTTTCTTT. It specifies CASTRAGGASTEAFF. The V and J genes are TRBV12-3 or TRBV12-4 and TRBJ1-1; 8 positions agree with TRBD1. V was clipped by 7 bases and J by 4 bases; unmatched bases: 11. This CDR3 contains 15 residues.

This clonotype was counted many times. The junction does not match germline at one end; this may be a read error. The chain employs TRBV5-1 and TRBJ1-2; 7 bases align to TRBD1. The germline CDR1 and CDR2 sequences are SGHRS and YFSETQ. The CDR3 runs to 15 residues. CDR3: CASSPRDSSNYGYTF. The CDR3 coding sequence is TGTGCCAGCTCACCACGGGACAGCAGCAACTATGGCTACACCTTC. The full variable domain, with the rest looked up from reference TRBV5-1 and TRBJ1-2, is KAGVTQTPRYLIKTRGQQVTLSCSPISGHRSVSWYQQTPGQGLQFLFEYFSETQRNKGNFPGRFSGRQFSNSRSEMNVSTLELGDSALYLCASSPRDSSNYGYTFGSGTRLTVV.

This clonotype turned up a few times. V is TRBV3-1 and J is TRBJ2-5; D gene ambiguous. The CDR3 runs 14 residues. Trimming removed 0 bases at V and 5 bases at J, with 10 bases between. Germline V gene lookup returns CDR1 LGHDT and CDR2 YNNKEL (reference sequence). This CDR3 is CASSQEDRRETQYF. In nucleotides, the CDR3 is TGTGCCAGCAGCCAAGAGGATCGGCGGGAGACCCAGTACTTC.

This clonotype was counted only a few times. This chain joins TRBV7-6 and TRBJ2-6; possible D gene TRBD1, 6 bases. The germline V and J ends were trimmed by 5 bases and 0 bases, with 14 bases remaining between them. CDR3 length equals 17 residues. From germline, CDR1 is SGHVS and CDR2 FNYEAQ. Here the CDR3 reads CASSEYQGYSGANVLTF. CDR3 nucleotides: TGTGCCAGCAGCGAATATCAGGGGTACTCTGGGGCCAACGTCCTGACTTTC.

The chain links TRBV7-7 to TRBJ2-7, with D unclear. Per the germline V gene, CDR1 is SSHAT and CDR2 is FNYEAQ (reference sequence). The CDR3 has 17 amino acids. The V and J ends lost 1 base and 0 bases respectively, with 16 bases between them. CDR3 sequence: CASSLVGRLGSSYEQYF. The CDR3 coding sequence is TGTGCCAGCAGCTTAGTAGGGCGGTTGGGAAGCTCCTACGAGCAGTACTTC. The full variable domain, with the rest looked up from reference TRBV7-7 and TRBJ2-7, is GAGVSQSPRYKVTKRGQDVTLRCDPISSHATLYWYQQALGQGPEFLTYFNYEAQPDKSGLPSDRFSAERPEGSISTLTIQRTEQRDSAMYRCASSLVGRLGSSYEQYFGPGTRLTVT.